A selection of T cell receptor beta chains follows, all from one sample in a study of tumor-infiltrating lymphocytes in oesophageal squamous cell carcinoma. TCRdb re-derived calls from the PCR reads in MiXCR, one entry per CDR3 protein. The sample yields fewer than 20,000 distinct CDR3 sequences, less than 50% seen once. Sequencing used normal esophageal tissue next to the tumor. The receptors originated from a female donor with esophageal squamous cell carcinoma. Both conserved end residues are part of each CDR3. A D gene is named only where the DNA matches it firmly. Expanded clones are given a class, and other clones once, few, many or no size at all.

clone size	V gene	J gene	CDR3 length	D gene	CDR3 protein	CDR3 DNA
.	TRBV6-5	TRBJ2-3	16	TRBD2	CASLTSGMSVADTQYF	TGTGCCAGCTTAACTAGCGGGATGAGTGTCGCAGATACGCAGTATTTT
.	TRBV7-9	TRBJ2-1	15	.	CASSLVLGSYNEQFF	TGTGCCAGCAGCTTAGTTCTCGGCTCCTACAATGAGCAGTTCTTC
many	TRBV5-5	TRBJ1-5	18	.	CASSLARLRVYSNQPQHF	TGTGCCAGCAGCTTGGCCAGGTTAAGGGTCTATAGCAATCAGCCCCAGCATTTT
.	TRBV5-1	TRBJ2-5	13	.	CASSWGTRETQYF	TGCGCCAGCAGCTGGGGGACCCGGGAGACCCAGTACTTC
few	TRBV7-8	TRBJ2-5	11	.	CASRLQETQYF	TGTGCCAGCAGGTTACAAGAGACCCAGTACTTC
many	TRBV5-4	TRBJ2-5	14	.	CASSSGGYQETQYF	TGTGCCAGCAGCTCGGGTGGGTACCAAGAGACCCAGTACTTC
many	TRBV5-6	TRBJ2-3	13	.	CASSLAQANTQYF	TGTGCCAGCAGCTTGGCACAGGCGAATACGCAGTATTTT
few	TRBV6-5	TRBJ2-5	18	TRBD2	CASSYSSEASGPQETQYF	TGTGCCAGCAGTTACTCTTCCGAGGCTAGCGGGCCGCAAGAGACCCAGTACTTC
.	TRBV7-2	TRBJ2-4	14	.	CASSLAGASDIQYF	TGTGCCAGCAGCTTAGCCGGGGCTTCGGACATTCAGTACTTC
few	TRBV7-8	TRBJ2-5	17	.	CASSLAVNSGSQETQYF	TGTGCCAGCAGCTTAGCGGTCAATTCAGGGAGCCAAGAGACCCAGTACTTC
medium-sized	TRBV7-2	TRBJ2-2	17	.	CASSLELRAMNTGELFF	TGTGCCAGCAGCTTAGAATTAAGGGCTATGAACACCGGGGAGCTGTTTTTT
many	TRBV5-4	TRBJ1-4	13	.	CASSYAHHEKLFF	TGTGCCAGCAGCTATGCGCACCATGAAAAACTGTTTTTT
.	TRBV12-3/TRBV12-4	TRBJ2-5	11	.	CASSFEETQYF	TGTGCCAGCAGTTTCGAAGAGACCCAGTACTTC
.	TRBV7-2	TRBJ2-7	14	.	CASSLGGKPYEQYF	TGTGCCAGCAGCTTAGGTGGCAAACCCTACGAGCAGTACTTC
.	TRBV15	TRBJ1-1	15	TRBD1	CATSRDRQGRPEAFF	TGTGCCACCAGCAGAGATCGACAGGGAAGGCCTGAAGCTTTCTTT
few	TRBV7-4	TRBJ2-1	18	TRBD2	CASSLQGTSGNRGNEQFF	TGTGCCAGCAGCTTACAGGGGACTAGCGGGAACAGGGGCAATGAGCAGTTCTTC
many	TRBV5-6	TRBJ2-3	14	TRBD2	CASSWTSGADTQYF	TGTGCCAGCAGCTGGACTAGCGGGGCAGATACGCAGTATTTT
.	TRBV19	TRBJ1-5	14	TRBD1	CASRDRALNQPQHF	TGTGCCAGTAGGGACAGGGCCTTAAATCAGCCCCAGCATTTT
.	TRBV6-1	TRBJ2-5	15	.	CASKEGASEQETQYF	TGTGCCAGCAAGGAGGGGGCGAGCGAACAAGAGACCCAGTACTTC
many	TRBV5-1	TRBJ2-1	15	.	CASSLAQGAYNEQFF	TGCGCCAGCAGCTTGGCTCAGGGCGCCTACAATGAGCAGTTCTTC
.	TRBV7-9	TRBJ2-1	17	.	CASSFPKPGRERNEQFF	TGTGCCAGCAGCTTTCCCAAACCGGGACGAGAACGCAATGAGCAGTTCTTC
many	TRBV27	TRBJ1-2	14	TRBD1	CASSSHRGGYGYTF	TGTGCCAGCAGTTCCCACAGGGGCGGGTATGGCTACACCTTC
few	TRBV7-3	TRBJ2-1	15	TRBD2	CASSLRGLASNEQFF	TGTGCCAGCAGCTTAAGGGGACTAGCCTCCAATGAGCAGTTCTTC
.	TRBV6-9	TRBJ1-5	14	.	CAAQRTSSNQPQHF	TGTGCCGCCCAACGAACAAGTAGCAATCAGCCCCAGCATTTT
once	TRBV4-2	TRBJ2-7	17	TRBD2	CASSQGLAGVLSYEQYF	TGTGCCAGCAGCCAAGGACTAGCGGGAGTCCTGTCCTACGAGCAGTACTTC
medium-sized	TRBV7-9	TRBJ2-1	13	.	CASSPSRSNEQFF	TGTGCCAGCAGCCCTTCACGGAGCAATGAGCAGTTCTTC
.	TRBV7-3	TRBJ2-5	13	TRBD2	CASSLTAGVDQYF	TGTGCCAGCAGCTTAACGGCGGGAGTTGACCAGTACTTC
.	TRBV7-3	TRBJ2-1	14	.	CASSLDASYNEQFF	TGTGCCAGCAGCTTAGACGCGAGTTACAATGAGCAGTTCTTC
once	TRBV11-3	TRBJ2-3	21	.	CASSLWSLEHFFFQRTDTQYF	TGTGCCAGCAGCTTATGGTCGTTGGAGCACTTTTTTTTTCAGCGCACAGATACGCAGTATTTT
.	TRBV7-2	TRBJ2-2	14	.	CASSLGTATGELFF	TGTGCCAGCAGTCTCGGGACTGCCACCGGGGAGCTGTTTTTT